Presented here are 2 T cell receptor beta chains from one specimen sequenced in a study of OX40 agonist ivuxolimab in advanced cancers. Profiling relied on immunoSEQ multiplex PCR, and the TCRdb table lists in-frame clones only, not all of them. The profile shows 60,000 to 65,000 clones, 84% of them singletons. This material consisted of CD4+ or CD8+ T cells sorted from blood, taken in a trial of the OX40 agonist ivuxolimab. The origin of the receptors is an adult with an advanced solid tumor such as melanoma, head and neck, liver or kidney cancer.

The DNA of the CDR3 is TGCGCCAGCAGCTTGGAATGGCTAGCGGGGCAAGAGACCCAGTACTTC. Residues: CASSLEWLAGQETQYF. The chain joins TRBV5-1 to TRBJ2-5; 9 bases fit TRBD2. Germline V lookup: CDR1 SGHRS, CDR2 YFSETQ. This CDR3 contains 16 residues. J lost 2 bases, V lost 0 bases, and 5 bases had no gene match.

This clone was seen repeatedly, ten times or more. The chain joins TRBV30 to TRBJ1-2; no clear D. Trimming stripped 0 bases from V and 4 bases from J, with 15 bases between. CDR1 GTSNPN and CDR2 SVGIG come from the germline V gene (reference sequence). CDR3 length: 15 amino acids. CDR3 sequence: CAWSVRPEAVYGYTF. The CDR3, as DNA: TGTGCCTGGAGTGTACGCCCTGAAGCGGTCTATGGCTACACCTTC.